This is a list of T cell receptor beta chains from one sample in a study of PD-1 blockade in classical Hodgkin lymphoma. The assay was immunoSEQ multiplex PCR, and TCRdb's table has in-frame clones only and misses some. The data show approximately 73,000 clones, about 92% seen once. The input for sequencing was peripheral blood mononuclear cells (PBMCs), taken at baseline. The receptors derive from a human donor with classical Hodgkin lymphoma. The CDR3 runs from the conserved cysteine through the conserved F or W. D genes are given only for firm matches. Some rows have no size entry. The others give once, few or many, or a class for an expanded clone.

clone size: once
V gene: TRBV10-3
CDR3 length: 17
J gene: TRBJ1-1
D gene: -
CDR3 protein: CAISESGGSMGNTEAFF
CDR3 DNA: TGTGCCATCAGTGAGTCAGGAGGGAGCATGGGTAACACTGAAGCTTTCTTT

clone size: -
V gene: TRBV19
CDR3 length: 16
J gene: TRBJ1-4
D gene: TRBD1
CDR3 protein: CASSIAGTGGPEKLFF
CDR3 DNA: TGTGCCAGTAGTATAGCTGGGACAGGGGGGCCTGAAAAACTGTTTTTT

clone size: -
V gene: TRBV30
CDR3 length: 16
J gene: TRBJ2-5
D gene: TRBD2
CDR3 protein: CAWSVLLAEPQETQYF
CDR3 DNA: TGTGCCTGGAGTGTACTTCTAGCGGAACCTCAAGAGACCCAGTACTTC

clone size: -
V gene: TRBV5-6
CDR3 length: 14
J gene: TRBJ2-2
D gene: -
CDR3 protein: CASSLASNTGELFF
CDR3 DNA: TGTGCCAGCAGCTTGGCCAGCAACACCGGGGAGCTGTTTTTT

clone size: -
V gene: TRBV7-9
CDR3 length: 11
J gene: TRBJ2-3
D gene: -
CDR3 protein: CASSFADTQYF
CDR3 DNA: TGTGCCAGCAGCTTTGCGGATACGCAGTATTTT

clone size: -
V gene: TRBV5-4
CDR3 length: 15
J gene: TRBJ1-4
D gene: -
CDR3 protein: CASSSGGRLDEKLFF
CDR3 DNA: TGTGCCAGCAGTTCGGGGGGGCGGTTAGATGAAAAACTGTTTTTT

clone size: -
V gene: TRBV7-2
CDR3 length: 12
J gene: TRBJ2-7
D gene: -
CDR3 protein: CASSPNAVEQYF
CDR3 DNA: TGTGCCAGCAGCCCAAACGCGGTGGAGCAGTACTTC

clone size: -
V gene: TRBV10-3
CDR3 length: 17
J gene: TRBJ1-2
D gene: TRBD1
CDR3 protein: CAISVGTGRYTNYGYTF
CDR3 DNA: TGTGCCATCAGTGTAGGGACAGGCCGTTACACTAACTATGGCTACACCTTC

clone size: -
V gene: TRBV19
CDR3 length: 17
J gene: TRBJ2-3
D gene: TRBD1
CDR3 protein: CASSSRGGQGRADTQYF
CDR3 DNA: TGTGCCAGTAGTTCCCGGGGGGGACAGGGGAGGGCAGATACGCAGTATTTT

clone size: few
V gene: TRBV7-9
CDR3 length: 15
J gene: TRBJ2-1
D gene: -
CDR3 protein: CASSSPSGGYNEQFF
CDR3 DNA: TGTGCCAGCAGCAGCCCTAGTGGAGGGTACAATGAGCAGTTCTTC

clone size: -
V gene: TRBV6-1
CDR3 length: 16
J gene: TRBJ2-7
D gene: -
CDR3 protein: CASSEEGDGGDYEQYF
CDR3 DNA: TGTGCCAGCAGTGAAGAAGGGGACGGTGGGGACTACGAGCAGTACTTC

clone size: -
V gene: TRBV7-9
CDR3 length: 15
J gene: TRBJ2-7
D gene: -
CDR3 protein: CASSLGAGVSYEQYF
CDR3 DNA: TGTGCCAGCAGCTTGGGGGCAGGGGTTTCATACGAGCAGTACTTC

clone size: once
V gene: TRBV28
CDR3 length: 14
J gene: TRBJ2-7
D gene: -
CDR3 protein: CASSYSSGSYEQYF
CDR3 DNA: TGTGCCAGCAGTTATAGCTCGGGGAGCTACGAGCAGTACTTC

clone size: -
V gene: TRBV7-8
CDR3 length: 14
J gene: TRBJ2-3
D gene: -
CDR3 protein: CASSLTALTDTQYF
CDR3 DNA: TGTGCCAGCAGCCTGACAGCCCTCACAGATACGCAGTATTTT

clone size: -
V gene: TRBV7-9
CDR3 length: 14
J gene: TRBJ2-5
D gene: -
CDR3 protein: CASSLRGAKETQYF
CDR3 DNA: TGTGCCAGCAGCCTACGGGGGGCCAAAGAGACCCAGTACTTC